This is a list of T cell receptor beta chains from one sample in a study of OX40 agonist ivuxolimab in advanced cancers. This table comes from immunoSEQ multiplex PCR, and its TCRdb copy is limited to in-frame clones, with some not included. The sample holds approximately 91,000 clones, around 87% seen once. Sample: CD4+ or CD8+ T cells sorted from blood, taken in a trial of the OX40 agonist ivuxolimab. All receptors derive from an adult with an advanced solid tumor such as melanoma, head and neck, liver or kidney cancer. CDR3s include the opening cysteine and the closing phenylalanine or tryptophan. Each record gives: D gene, V gene, J gene, clone size, CDR3 length, CDR3 protein. D genes are given only for firm matches. For some rows the clone size is stated as once, few or many, or as a class when expanded; others skip it.

>TRBD1|TRBV5-1|TRBJ1-2|.|14
CASSRDSPGDGYTF
>.|TRBV4-3|TRBJ2-5|.|16
CASSQGITGIQETQYF
>.|TRBV14|TRBJ2-5|.|14
CASVGLRVGETQYF
>.|TRBV29-1|TRBJ2-5|.|11
CSVDRAETQYF
>.|TRBV5-1|TRBJ2-6|.|14
CASSRGTGANVLTF
>TRBD1|TRBV7-3|TRBJ1-1|.|13
CASSFDRDTEAFF
>TRBD1|TRBV10-1|TRBJ2-3|few|12
CASRDRDGTQYF
>.|TRBV5-8|TRBJ2-1|.|15
CASSLGFTLGNEQFF
>.|TRBV2|TRBJ2-7|few|11
CASGIQGKQYF
>.|TRBV13|TRBJ1-2|.|13
CASSLGRTYGYTF
>.|TRBV9|TRBJ1-2|.|15
CASSVEAGANYGYTF
>.|TRBV5-4|TRBJ1-6|.|16
CASSLSGGSYNSPLHF
>.|TRBV19|TRBJ1-6|.|15
CASLLTGGYNSPLHF
>.|TRBV7-2|TRBJ1-5|.|15
CASSSRQGSNQPQHF
>.|TRBV19|TRBJ1-2|.|16
CASSIDPGTPNYGYTF
>TRBD1|TRBV5-6|TRBJ1-1|.|16
CASSRTGTGGWIEAFF
>.|TRBV18|TRBJ1-6|.|16
CASSPPGRDGTSPLHF
>.|TRBV7-2|TRBJ1-5|.|15
CASSLNLASFQPQHF
>TRBD2|TRBV5-4|TRBJ2-2|.|14
CASSTSGGNGELFF
>.|TRBV7-8|TRBJ1-2|.|15
CASSLTPDSRRGYTF